A selection of T cell receptor beta chains follows, all from one sample in a study of siplizumab effects on memory and regulatory T cells. Method: immunoSEQ multiplex PCR; TCRdb's copy keeps in-frame clones and lacks some. The sample yields about 100,000 clones, 92% seen once. Input material: Tregs sorted from blood. The source is a human donor in good health. The CDR3 runs from the conserved cysteine through the conserved F or W. A D gene is named only where the DNA matches it firmly. Part of the rows lack a size; the others show once, few, many or a class for expanded clones.

V gene	clone size	J gene	D gene	CDR3 DNA	CDR3 protein
TRBV7-9	NA	TRBJ1-1	NA	TGTGCCAGCAGCTTACACAGGGACACTGAAGCTTTCTTT	CASSLHRDTEAFF
TRBV18	NA	TRBJ2-7	TRBD2	TGTGCCAGCTCACAACGGACTAGCGGGAGGTACGAGCAGTACTTC	CASSQRTSGRYEQYF
TRBV6-6	NA	TRBJ2-7	TRBD1	TGTGCCAGCAGTTCCGGGACAGGGGATTACGAGCAGTACTTC	CASSSGTGDYEQYF
TRBV29-1	NA	TRBJ1-2	NA	TGCAGCGTCGGGGCTCCCGTCTATGGCTACACCTTC	CSVGAPVYGYTF
TRBV7-9	once	TRBJ2-3	TRBD2	TGTGCCAGCAGCTTATTCGGGAGGCCCACAGATACGCAGTATTTT	CASSLFGRPTDTQYF
TRBV27	NA	TRBJ1-1	NA	TGTGCCAGCAGTTCGCTCCCGGGACGGGTGAACACTGAAGCTTTCTTT	CASSSLPGRVNTEAFF
TRBV27	NA	TRBJ2-1	TRBD2	TGTGCCAGCAGTTTATCTGTGACTAGCGCCTACAATGAGCAGTTCTTC	CASSLSVTSAYNEQFF
TRBV7-9	few	TRBJ2-7	NA	TGTGCCAGCAGCTTAGCGATCGTGGGGGAAGACGAGCAGTACTTC	CASSLAIVGEDEQYF
TRBV7-2	once	TRBJ2-7	NA	TGTGCCAGCAGCCCGGAGGCTCTCCAGGGGAGGTACTTC	CASSPEALQGRYF
TRBV5-1	NA	TRBJ2-3	TRBD2	TGCGCCAGCAGCCGCCAATGGACTAGCGAGTTAGATACGCAGTATTTT	CASSRQWTSELDTQYF
TRBV13	NA	TRBJ2-3	NA	TGTGCCAGCAGCTTATGGGGAGACACAGATACGCAGTATTTT	CASSLWGDTDTQYF
TRBV7-2	NA	TRBJ2-1	TRBD1	TGTGCCAGCAGCTCACTGATGAGCGGCCGGGACAGACTAAACAATGAGCAGTTCTTC	CASSSLMSGRDRLNNEQFF
TRBV6-4	NA	TRBJ2-1	NA	TGTGCCAGCAGTGTGGAGGGAGGAGTTGATGAGCAGTTCTTC	CASSVEGGVDEQFF
TRBV5-8	NA	TRBJ2-3	TRBD2	TGTGCCAGCAGGACCAGCGGGACCTCGCAGTATTTT	CASRTSGTSQYF
TRBV7-8	NA	TRBJ2-7	NA	TGTGCCAGCAGCTTAGCGTATACAGGTGAAATGAGTCGAAACTCTTACGAGCAGTACTTC	CASSLAYTGEMSRNSYEQYF
TRBV6-5	NA	TRBJ1-3	NA	TGTGCCAGCAGTTCCCCTGGTCCAATCTCTGGAAACACCATATATTTT	CASSSPGPISGNTIYF
TRBV6-1	NA	TRBJ1-3	NA	TGTGCCAGCAGTGAAGCGATTAGACAGCGACGCTCTGGAAACACCATATATTTT	CASSEAIRQRRSGNTIYF
TRBV9	NA	TRBJ2-7	TRBD2	TGTGCCAGCAGCATTGGGACTAGCGGGACGAACTACGAGCAGTACTTC	CASSIGTSGTNYEQYF
TRBV6-6	NA	TRBJ2-4	TRBD2	TGTGCCAGCAGTTTCCGGCGCGGGGCGGGGGGTACCATTCAGTACTTC	CASSFRRGAGGTIQYF
TRBV5-1	NA	TRBJ1-4	TRBD1	TGCGCCAGCAGCTTATCGACAGGGGGAAATGAAAAACTGTTTTTT	CASSLSTGGNEKLFF
TRBV6-1	NA	TRBJ2-1	NA	TGTGCCAGCAGTATACAGGGATTCATCAATGAGCAGTTCTTC	CASSIQGFINEQFF
TRBV5-1	NA	TRBJ1-1	NA	TGCGCCAGCAGCTTGGACGGACCGAATCTCGGGGCTTTCTTT	CASSLDGPNLGAFF
TRBV11-2	NA	TRBJ2-3	NA	TGTGCCAGCAGCCGGAGCGGATTCACAGATACGCAGTATTTT	CASSRSGFTDTQYF
TRBV5-5	NA	TRBJ2-7	TRBD1	TGTGCCAGCAGCTTGTCTCCGGGACAGGGACCTTCCGAGCAGTACTTC	CASSLSPGQGPSEQYF
TRBV15	NA	TRBJ2-1	TRBD2	TGTGCCACCAGCAGAGATAAGGGGTGGGGACTAGCGGGAGTTGGGGCCTCCTACAATGAGCAGTTCTTC	CATSRDKGWGLAGVGASYNEQFF
TRBV28	NA	TRBJ2-7	TRBD2	TGTGCCAGCGTCAGCGGGAGGGCCGGGGAGCAGTACTTC	CASVSGRAGEQYF